The source of this T cell receptor beta chain is a study of regulatory T cells in long-lasting Graves disease. Time point noted: persistent/refractory GD, antithyroid drugs over 5 years with positive TRAb. Generation of the TCR library employed RNA extracted from PBMCs. Building of the TCR beta libraries involved iRepertoire HTBI primers and Arm-PCR of CDR3 regions. From the multiplex PCR reads, TCRdb called clonotypes with MiXCR, one entry per CDR3 protein. The sample lists a few hundred thousand distinct CDR3 sequences, about a fifth seen once, with 7% to 9% in the top ten. Germline V gene data show CDR1 as LGHNT and CDR2 as FRNRAP. This CDR3 has 14 residues. V gave up 7 bases and J gave up 11 bases, with 23 bases separating them.

The specimen was peripheral blood mononuclear cells (PBMCs), collected when the disease was refractory, from a patient treated with antithyroid drugs. This TCR was recovered from a female donor with Graves disease. The chain is built from TRBV12-5 and TRBJ1-1, with D possibly being TRBD1 (6 bases). CDR3: CASASPFLDRPAFF. The CDR3 DNA sequence: TGTGCTAGTGCTTCCCCCTTCCTCGACAGGCCGGCTTTCTTT.